A selection of T cell receptor beta chains follows, all from one sample in a study of T cell responses to AZD1222 COVID-19 vaccine. Produced via immunoSEQ multiplex PCR; TCRdb's table is partial and in-frame only. The sample gives 140,000 to 150,000 clones, roughly nine tenths of which show up once; 4.5% to 6.5% is in the top ten. The sample was peripheral blood, taken on day 0 of AZD1222 vaccination. These receptors were taken from an adult in good health. CDR3s include the opening cysteine and the closing phenylalanine or tryptophan. A D gene is named only where the DNA matches it firmly. Some rows mark clone size as missing; the rest say once, few, many or name a class of expanded clone.

j_call clone_size v_call d_call cdr3_aa cdr3_nt
TRBJ1-5 - TRBV10-1 - CASSEHGERRPQHF TGCGCCAGCAGTGAGCATGGGGAACGCCGGCCCCAGCATTTT
TRBJ1-4 - TRBV18 - CASSPVHTGFPPIF TGTGCCAGCTCACCAGTCCACACGGGGTTTCCACCTATTTTT
TRBJ2-1 - TRBV5-6 - CASSPRQLSYNEQFF TGTGCCAGCAGCCCGCGACAGCTTTCCTACAATGAGCAGTTCTTC
TRBJ2-1 once TRBV6-1 - CASSEITEIRGVLGLGVNEQFF TGTGCCAGCAGTGAAATCACAGAGATCCGAGGAGTTTTGGGGTTAGGGGTTAATGAGCAGTTCTTC
TRBJ2-7 - TRBV28 TRBD2 CASSIRGWREGLRKFYEQYF TGTGCCAGCAGCATTCGCGGTTGGCGGGAGGGCCTTCGGAAATTCTACGAGCAGTACTTC
TRBJ2-6 once TRBV7-2 - CASSRAGGTGANVLTF TGTGCCAGCAGCCGGGCCGGAGGGACTGGGGCCAACGTCCTGACTTTC
TRBJ1-4 - TRBV4-1 TRBD1 CASSQDPGTGGEKLFF TGCGCCAGCAGCCAAGACCCCGGGACAGGGGGAGAAAAACTGTTTTTT
TRBJ2-7 once TRBV7-9 TRBD1 CASSPGKTGTGGYEQYF TGTGCCAGCAGCCCAGGCAAAACCGGGACAGGGGGCTACGAGCAGTACTTC
TRBJ2-1 once TRBV2 - CASSEALPSSYNEQFF TGTGCCAGCAGTGAAGCCCTCCCCTCCTCCTACAATGAGCAGTTCTTC
TRBJ2-1 - TRBV7-3 TRBD2 CASSSRPGRGNEQFF TGTGCCAGCAGCTCTAGGCCCGGGAGGGGCAATGAGCAGTTCTTC
TRBJ2-5 - TRBV23-1 - CASSQSPVRQTTQYF TGCGCCAGCAGTCAATCGCCGGTACGCCAGACGACCCAGTACTTC
TRBJ1-1 once TRBV7-2 - CASSSTGLTEAFF TGTGCCAGCAGCTCCACAGGGTTAACTGAAGCTTTCTTT
TRBJ2-3 - TRBV29-1 TRBD2 CSAGTSGSTDTQYF TGCAGCGCAGGGACTAGCGGATCCACAGATACGCAGTATTTT
TRBJ1-2 once TRBV5-4 TRBD1 CASSLGDRVGYGYTF TGTGCCAGCAGCTTGGGGGACAGGGTGGGCTATGGCTACACCTTC
TRBJ1-1 - TRBV10-3 TRBD1 CAISETGTEAFF TGTGCCATCAGCGAGACAGGGACTGAAGCTTTCTTT
TRBJ2-7 - TRBV7-2 TRBD2 CASSLDATGGPYEQYF TGTGCCAGCAGCTTAGATGCAACGGGAGGGCCCTACGAGCAGTACTTC
TRBJ1-2 - TRBV7-2 - CASSATTAYYGYTF TGTGCCAGCAGCGCCACTACCGCCTACTATGGCTACACCTTC
TRBJ2-1 - TRBV4-2 TRBD2 CASSQGTSGLYNEQFF TGTGCCAGCAGCCAAGGGACTAGCGGGTTATACAATGAGCAGTTCTTC
TRBJ2-7 few TRBV5-1 TRBD2 CASKSKGGLAGGPDEQYF TGCGCCAGCAAGAGTAAGGGAGGACTAGCGGGAGGGCCGGACGAGCAGTACTTC
TRBJ2-7 - TRBV28 TRBD1 CASSRQGIHEQYF TGTGCCAGCAGCCGACAGGGTATCCACGAGCAGTACTTC
TRBJ1-4 - TRBV18 TRBD1 CASSPGTVNEKLFF TGTGCCAGCTCACCAGGGACAGTAAATGAAAAACTGTTTTTT
TRBJ1-4 - TRBV7-2 - CASSPQGGAGEKLFF TGTGCCAGCAGCCCGCAGGGAGGGGCTGGTGAAAAACTGTTTTTT
TRBJ1-2 - TRBV18 - CASSLTGTRDGYTF TGTGCCAGCTCACTAACCGGGACAAGGGACGGCTACACCTTC
TRBJ2-2 - TRBV28 - CASSLRDFANTGELFF TGTGCCAGCAGTCTCCGGGACTTCGCGAACACCGGGGAGCTGTTTTTT
TRBJ2-3 - TRBV5-1 TRBD2 CASSLASLAGNLPDTQYF TGCGCCAGCAGCTTGGCCTCCCTAGCGGGGAACCTACCAGATACGCAGTATTTT
TRBJ2-2 - TRBV28 TRBD2 CASLSAGAGRAGELFF TGTGCCAGCCTCTCCGCCGGGGCAGGGAGGGCCGGGGAGCTGTTTTTT
TRBJ2-3 - TRBV28 TRBD2 CASSYGTSGRGTDTQYF TGTGCCAGCAGTTACGGGACTAGCGGGAGGGGCACAGATACGCAGTATTTT
TRBJ2-7 - TRBV4-1 - CASSQPGRGMREQYF TGCGCCAGCAGCCAGCCGGGACGGGGGATGAGGGAGCAGTACTTC
TRBJ1-5 - TRBV6-5 - CASSSGITLYQPQHF TGTGCCAGCAGTTCAGGGATCACCCTTTATCAGCCCCAGCATTTT
TRBJ2-3 - TRBV10-3 - CAISELDTQYF TGTGCCATCAGTGAGCTTGATACGCAGTATTTT
TRBJ2-4 once TRBV27 TRBD2 CASRFGTGSGLAGRLAKNIQYF TGTGCCAGTCGATTCGGGACAGGATCCGGACTAGCGGGTCGGCTAGCCAAAAACATTCAGTACTTC
TRBJ1-6 - TRBV5-1 - CASSLGSPSLDSPLHF TGCGCCAGCAGCTTGGGGAGCCCAAGCTTGGATTCACCCCTCCACTTT
TRBJ2-2 - TRBV6-5 - CASSRGNTGELFF TGTGCCAGCAGCAGGGGTAACACCGGGGAGCTGTTTTTT
TRBJ2-1 - TRBV21-1 - CASSIRHSYNEQFF TGTGCCAGCAGCATAAGACACTCCTACAATGAGCAGTTCTTC
TRBJ2-7 - TRBV2 TRBD1 CASGTGIGYEQYF TGTGCCAGTGGGACAGGGATCGGCTACGAGCAGTACTTC
TRBJ1-4 - TRBV7-8 TRBD1 CASSSDRGRNNEKLFF TGTGCCAGCAGCTCGGACAGGGGGCGAAATAATGAAAAACTGTTTTTT
TRBJ2-1 few TRBV19 TRBD2 CASSIYVKSVAGVGGSYNEQFF TGTGCCAGTAGTATCTATGTTAAGTCGGTAGCGGGAGTTGGGGGCTCCTACAATGAGCAGTTCTTC
TRBJ2-7 - TRBV18 TRBD1 CASSLGQGAYEQYF TGTGCCAGCTCCCTGGGACAGGGGGCCTACGAGCAGTACTTC
TRBJ1-1 - TRBV15 - CATSITAMNTEAFF TGTGCCACCAGCATAACAGCGATGAACACTGAAGCTTTCTTT
TRBJ2-3 few TRBV6-2/TRBV6-3 TRBD2 CASSYAGEADTQYF TGTGCCAGCAGTTATGCGGGAGAGGCAGATACGCAGTATTTT
TRBJ1-2 - TRBV18 TRBD1 CASSPGTGGIYGYTF TGTGCCAGCTCACCCGGGACAGGGGGCATCTATGGCTACACCTTC
TRBJ1-1 - TRBV10-3 - CAISDGTHREAFF TGTGCCATCAGTGATGGGACCCACCGTGAAGCTTTCTTT
TRBJ2-5 - TRBV7-3 TRBD2 CASSLNGGQETQYF TGTGCCAGCAGCTTAAACGGGGGGCAAGAGACCCAGTACTTC
TRBJ2-5 - TRBV7-9 - CASTRQTQETQYF TGTGCCAGCACCCGACAGACCCAAGAGACCCAGTACTTC
TRBJ2-7 few TRBV3-1/TRBV3-2 TRBD2 CASSQDLGTSGPSYEQYF TGTGCCAGCAGCCAAGATTTGGGGACTAGCGGTCCCTCCTACGAGCAGTACTTC
TRBJ2-7 once TRBV6-8 TRBD2 CASSYRGLANCYEQYF TGTGCCAGCAGTTACCGGGGACTAGCGAATTGCTACGAGCAGTACTTC
TRBJ2-1 - TRBV6-2/TRBV6-3 - CASSYGAAFFYNEQFF TGTGCCAGCAGTTACGGAGCGGCGTTCTTCTACAATGAGCAGTTCTTC
TRBJ1-1 - TRBV7-9 - CASSLAFGGPNTEAFF TGTGCCAGCAGCTTAGCGTTCGGGGGACCGAACACTGAAGCTTTCTTT
TRBJ2-1 - TRBV7-3 TRBD2 CASSSGRANEQFF TGTGCCAGCAGCTCCGGGAGGGCCAATGAGCAGTTCTTC
TRBJ2-1 - TRBV6-2/TRBV6-3 - CASGRDGSYNEQFF TGTGCCAGCGGCCGGGACGGCTCCTACAATGAGCAGTTCTTC
TRBJ2-3 - TRBV19 - CASSRDRSRDTQYF TGTGCCAGTAGTAGAGACAGGTCACGAGATACGCAGTATTTT
TRBJ2-2 - TRBV12-3/TRBV12-4 - CASSSRGGELFF TGTGCCAGCAGTTCCCGCGGAGGGGAGCTGTTTTTT
TRBJ1-5 - TRBV18 - CASSSDGNQPQHF TGTGCCAGCTCTTCGGACGGAAATCAGCCCCAGCATTTT
TRBJ1-5 - TRBV28 - CASSVRGGLQPQHF TGTGCCAGCAGCGTCAGGGGAGGTTTACAGCCCCAGCATTTT
TRBJ2-3 few TRBV30 - CASTAGRTDTQYF TGTGCCTCCACCGCAGGGCGCACAGATACGCAGTATTTT